The 29 T cell receptor beta chains listed next were all sequenced from one sample in a study of blood T cell repertoires in COVID-19. TCRdb's table, derived via immunoSEQ multiplex PCR, lists solely in-frame clones and lacks some. The table includes around 120,000 clones, 87% detected once. Sequenced: peripheral blood. The receptors come from a woman aged 70-85 years with acute or convalescent COVID-19.

Only one count was recorded for this clone. The chain joins TRBV10-1 to TRBJ1-1; 9 nucleotides align to TRBD1. The CDR3 sequence is 14 residues long. Germline lookup yields CDR1 WNHNN and CDR2 SYGVQD (reference sequence). V lost 6 bases, J lost 5 bases, and 7 bases stayed unmatched. The CDR3 DNA sequence: TGCGCCAGCAGCCCAGGACAGGGGAGTACTGAAGCTTTCTTT. Residues: CASSPGQGSTEAFF.

The chain combines TRBV28 with TRBJ2-7; 7 bases are a match to TRBD1. V gave up 1 base and J gave up 1 base; unmatched junction bases: 4. The CDR3 spans 15 residues. Germline values: CDR1 MDHEN, CDR2 SYDVKM. The CDR3 spells CASSLLNRGSYEQYF. The CDR3 DNA reads as TGTGCCAGCAGTTTATTGAACAGGGGATCCTACGAGCAGTACTTC.

This CDR3 is CASSLDPIGGALDTQYF. For the CDR3, the DNA is TGTGCCAGCAGCTTGGATCCCATCGGGGGGGCCTTAGATACGCAGTATTTT. The rearrangement uses TRBV5-4 and TRBJ2-3, with 8 bases identical to TRBD2. The CDR3 covers 17 residues. The germline gives CDR1 SGHNT, CDR2 YYREEE (reference sequence). Trimming at V came to 0 bases and at J to 5 bases, leaving 11 bases not matched to a gene.

The rearrangement joins TRBV14 to TRBJ1-5; no reliable D call. The V and J ends lost 6 bases and 5 bases respectively, with 17 bases between them. The germline gives CDR1 SGHDN, CDR2 FVKESK. The CDR3 sequence is 15 residues long. CDR3 region: CASRSAHGPYQPQHF. CDR3 sequence (DNA): TGTGCCAGCAGATCCGCGCATGGGCCTTATCAGCCCCAGCATTTT.

The rearrangement uses TRBV10-1 and TRBJ2-7; D might be TRBD2 (7 bases). The CDR3 totals 15 residues. CDR1 is WNHNN and CDR2 is SYGVQD in the germline V gene (reference sequence). V shed 0 bases and J shed 2 bases, with 11 bases lying between them. The CDR3 protein is CASSESSGGAYEQYF. In DNA, the CDR3 is TGCGCCAGCAGTGAGTCCTCGGGGGGCGCCTACGAGCAGTACTTC.

V usage is TRBV5-4 and J usage is TRBJ1-2; 12 positions match TRBD1. This CDR3 comprises 14 residues. V shed 4 bases, J shed 8 bases, and the junction held 6 bases outside the gene matches. Germline CDR1 reads SGHNT; CDR2 reads YYREEE (reference sequence). CDR3 nucleotide sequence: TGTGCCAGCAGCCCGGGACAGGGGGCGCGAGGCTACACCTTC. Translated, it gives CASSPGQGARGYTF.

This clone occurred once. CDR3 amino acids: CASSLRHSTQETQYF. CDR3 in DNA: TGTGCCAGCAGCTTAAGGCACAGTACCCAAGAGACCCAGTACTTC. J is TRBJ2-5 and V is TRBV11-3; D gene uncertain. The CDR3 has 15 amino acids. Between the trimmed V and J ends, which lost 2 bases and 1 base, there was a span of 11 bases. Germline CDR1 and CDR2: SGHNT and YENEEA.

CDR3 coding DNA: TGTGCCAGCAGTGCTTGGGCGAACACTGAAGCTTTCTTT. Protein sequence: CASSAWANTEAFF. The chain employs TRBV25-1 and TRBJ1-1, with D uncertain. The germline gives CDR1 MGHDK, CDR2 SYGVNS. Between the trimmed V and J ends, which lost 4 bases and 1 base, there was a span of 7 bases. The CDR3 covers 13 residues. The complete variable domain, with remaining parts taken from reference TRBV25-1 and TRBJ1-1, reads EADIYQTPRYLVIGTGKKITLECSQTMGHDKMYWYQQDPGMELHLIHYSYGVNSTEKGDLSSESTVSRIRTEHFPLTLESARPSHTSQYLCASSAWANTEAFFGQGTRLTVV.

The chain joins TRBV19 to TRBJ1-1; D not certain. The CDR3 totals 13 residues. The germline V gene has CDR1 LNHDA and CDR2 SQIVND (reference sequence). CDR3 sequence: CAAAGYGNTEAFF. DNA for the CDR3: TGTGCAGCGGCGGGGTATGGGAACACTGAAGCTTTCTTT. The whole variable domain, filled in from reference TRBV19 and TRBJ1-1, reads DGGITQSPKYLFRKEGQNVTLSCEQNLNHDAMYWYRQDPGQGLRLIYYSQIVNDFQKGDIAEGYSVSREKKESFPLTVTSAQKNPTAFYLCAAAGYGNTEAFFGQGTRLTVV.

The CDR3 bases are TGTGCCAGCAGCCAACGACGACTGTTGGGTCGCGGGAGCAATGAGCAGTTCTTC. Translating gives CASSQRRLLGRGSNEQFF. The chain recombines TRBV14 with TRBJ2-1, with 7 positions matching TRBD2. The CDR3 loop spans 18 amino acids. Germline trimming cut 2 bases from V and 6 bases from J; bases unmatched to any gene: 16. Germline CDR1 and CDR2: SGHDN and FVKESK.

The genes are TRBV7-8 and TRBJ1-4, with D tentatively TRBD1 (5 bases). CDR3 length: 17 amino acids. Germline CDR1 reads SGHVS; CDR2 reads FQNEAQ. The V and J ends lost 5 bases and 9 bases respectively, with 25 bases between them. The CDR3 sequence: CASSLLTSQGSLQKLFF. CDR3 nucleotides: TGTGCCAGCAGCCTCCTCACTTCCCAGGGATCACTTCAAAAACTGTTTTTT.

This rearrangement joins TRBV28 to TRBJ1-4, with 8 bases matching TRBD1. The CDR3 has 16 amino acids. V lost 5 bases and J lost 2; bases outside the gene matches: 7. CDR1 is MDHEN and CDR2 is SYDVKM in the germline V gene. The CDR3 loop reads CASSPGQGRTNEKLFF. CDR3 nucleotides: TGTGCCAGCAGTCCCGGACAGGGTCGGACTAATGAAAAACTGTTTTTT.

This CDR3 reads CAWSVGTGSYSNQPQHF. Here the CDR3 DNA reads TGTGCCTGGAGTGTAGGGACAGGATCATATAGCAATCAGCCCCAGCATTTT. This rearrangement joins TRBV30 to TRBJ1-5; 8 bases fit TRBD1. This CDR3 is built from 17 residues. V lost 0 bases to trimming and J lost 0 bases; unmatched junction nucleotides: 7. Germline CDR1 is GTSNPN and CDR2 is SVGIG (reference sequence).

The chain uses TRBV10-1 and TRBJ2-1, with a tentative D call TRBD1 (5 bases). The ends were cut back, 3 bases at V and 11 bases at J, with 8 bases in the middle. Germline V gives CDR1 WNHNN, CDR2 SYGVQD (reference sequence). This CDR3 has 11 amino acids. The CDR3 is CASSDRVKQFF. In nucleotides, the CDR3 is TGCGCCAGCAGTGACAGGGTGAAGCAGTTCTTC.

This chain links TRBV7-6 with TRBJ1-1; D unresolved. The V gene lost 5 bases and the J gene lost 1 base, with 14 bases spanning the gap. The CDR3 runs to 15 residues. Germline V gene data show CDR1 as SGHVS and CDR2 as FNYEAQ. CDR3 protein: CASSVRVGENTEAFF. The CDR3 DNA reads as TGTGCCAGCAGCGTAAGGGTCGGGGAGAACACTGAAGCTTTCTTT.

This chain connects TRBV18 to TRBJ1-5; D is ambiguous. Germline CDR1 is KGHSH and CDR2 is LQKENI. The CDR3 is made up of 14 amino acids. V was trimmed by 5 bases and J by 9 bases, leaving 17 bases between them. CDR3: CASSAAAVDGPQHF. CDR3 nucleotides: TGTGCCAGCTCAGCAGCGGCGGTTGACGGGCCCCAGCATTTT.

The genes are TRBV28 and TRBJ1-5; D is unresolved. V lost 2 bases and J 0 bases, leaving 8 bases between the germline ends. CDR3 length equals 15 residues. CDR1 is MDHEN, CDR2 SYDVKM, per germline. In nucleotides, the CDR3 is TGTGCCAGCAGTTTAGCTGTAGTTAGCAATCAGCCCCAGCATTTT. The encoded protein is CASSLAVVSNQPQHF.

The rearrangement joins TRBV28 to TRBJ1-2; TRBD1 is a possible D gene (6 bases). The germline gives CDR1 MDHEN, CDR2 SYDVKM. CDR3 length equals 15 residues. The ends were cut back, 4 bases at V and 4 bases at J, with 16 bases in the middle. In DNA form, the CDR3 reads TGTGCCAGCAGTTCAAACACAGGGTTAGGCTATGGCTACACCTTC. It yields the protein CASSSNTGLGYGYTF.

V gene TRBV2 combines with J gene TRBJ1-1, with 7 bases fitting TRBD1. The CDR3 is 14 residues long. Trimming at V came to 6 bases and at J to 7 bases, leaving 11 bases not matched to a gene. Germline CDR1 and CDR2: SNHLY and FYNNEI. The CDR3 sequence is CASRTGTATNEAFF. The CDR3 DNA reads TGTGCCAGCAGAACCGGGACAGCGACCAATGAAGCTTTCTTT. Looking up the rest from reference TRBV2 and TRBJ1-1 gives the full variable domain: EPEVTQTPSHQVTQMGQEVILRCVPISNHLYFYWYRQILGQKVEFLVSFYNNEISEKSEIFDDQFSVERPDGSNFTLKIRSTKLEDSAMYFCASRTGTATNEAFFGQGTRLTVV.

The chain carries TRBV6-1 and TRBJ2-7; 7 nucleotides agree with TRBD1. J gave up 0 bases and V 3 bases, and 5 bases lay outside the gene matches. The CDR3 is 15 residues long. Germline V gene lookup returns CDR1 MNHNS and CDR2 SASEGT. CDR3 sequence reads: CASSDPTGSSYEQYF. CDR3 DNA: TGTGCCAGCAGTGACCCGACAGGGAGCTCCTACGAGCAGTACTTC.

The chain carries TRBV15 and TRBJ2-3; 9 nucleotides line up with TRBD1. J lost 5 bases, V lost 2 bases, and 5 bases had no gene match. CDR1 and CDR2 from the germline V gene are LNHNV and YYDKDF (reference sequence). The CDR3 runs to 15 residues. The chain's CDR3 is CATSRPGQGGDTQYF. CDR3 sequence (DNA): TGTGCCACCAGCAGACCGGGACAGGGCGGAGATACGCAGTATTTT.

This clone was detected only once. This chain joins TRBV28 and TRBJ1-5; TRBD1 matches at 7 bases. Germline V gives CDR1 MDHEN, CDR2 SYDVKM. With V trimmed by 4 bases and J by 1 base, 4 bases remained unmatched. This CDR3 region has 15 residues. CDR3 sequence reads: CASSSPDRSNQPQHF. DNA of the CDR3: TGTGCCAGCAGTTCCCCGGACAGGAGCAATCAGCCCCAGCATTTT.

This clone appeared once. The V call is TRBV18, the J call TRBJ1-6; 7 positions agree with TRBD1. Germline CDR1 and CDR2: KGHSH and LQKENI. The CDR3 is made up of 17 amino acids. V lost 3 bases, J lost 0 bases, and 5 bases stayed unmatched. The DNA of the CDR3 is TGTGCCAGCTCACCCGTGACAGGGAGCTCCTATAATTCACCCCTCCACTTT. The encoded protein is CASSPVTGSSYNSPLHF.

V and J are TRBV6-1 and TRBJ2-3, with D possibly matching TRBD1 (5 bases). CDR1 and CDR2 from the germline V gene are MNHNS and SASEGT. V lost 3 bases to trimming and J lost 3 bases, with 16 bases between them. The CDR3 extends over 16 amino acids. The CDR3 bases are TGTGCCAGCAGTGAGGGTAAAGCAGGGTTGACAGATACGCAGTATTTT. Translated: CASSEGKAGLTDTQYF.

The rearrangement uses TRBV2 and TRBJ1-1, with D possibly matching TRBD1 (5 bases). This CDR3 is built from 13 residues. Germline loops: CDR1 SNHLY, CDR2 FYNNEI. V gave up 4 bases and J gave up 4 bases, with 10 bases separating them. In nucleotides, the CDR3 is TGTGCCAGCAGTGTACAGGCCAGCACTGAAGCTTTCTTT. This translates into CASSVQASTEAFF.

The gene calls are TRBV12-3 or TRBV12-4 and TRBJ1-2; 9 bases align to TRBD1. V gave up 3 bases and J gave up 9 bases; unmatched junction bases: 5. CDR3 size: 13 residues. The CDR3 DNA is TGTGCCAGCAGTTTCGGGACAGGGTTAAGCTACACCTTC. It yields the protein CASSFGTGLSYTF.

The chain carries TRBV28 and TRBJ2-5, with 8 bases identical to TRBD1. V shed 4 bases and J 7 bases; nucleotides not matched to a gene: 11. This CDR3 contains 15 residues. CDR1 MDHEN and CDR2 SYDVKM come from the germline V gene. CDR3 sequence reads: CASSSRTGLLVTQYF. CDR3 DNA: TGTGCCAGCAGTTCAAGGACAGGGCTATTAGTGACCCAGTACTTC.

The chain couples TRBV5-1 to TRBJ1-5, with 8 bases lining up with TRBD1. Trimming removed 0 bases from V and 4 bases from J; junction bases left unmatched: 6. The length of the CDR3 is 16 residues. The germline V gene encodes CDR1 SGHRS and CDR2 YFSETQ. In DNA, the CDR3 is TGCGCCAGCAGCTTGGCTCCGGGACAGGCGAATCAGCCCCAGCATTTT. Its translation is CASSLAPGQANQPQHF.

The V call is TRBV24-1, the J call TRBJ2-1; 10 nucleotides match TRBD2. Trimming cost V 4 bases and J 10 bases; bases outside gene matches: 6. Germline CDR1 KGHDR, CDR2 SFDVKD. This CDR3 comprises 14 residues. CDR3 nucleotides: TGTGCCACCAGTGACAGCGGGGGGGCCTCCGAGCAGTTCTTC. The encoded protein is CATSDSGGASEQFF.